The 16 T cell receptor beta chains reported below all come from one sample, sequenced in a study of T-cell reconstitution after alpha-beta-depleted transplantation in children. The TCRbeta library was prepared with unique molecular identifiers. TCRdb re-called the PCR reads through MiXCR, storing one row per CDR3 protein. The data contain 75,000 to 80,000 distinct CDR3 sequences, around 18% of them singletons. The specimen was PBMCs, mostly from graft donor cells, collected 360 days after TCRalphabeta/CD19-depleted stem cell transplant. The source is a male patient between 2 and 10 years old who had a stem cell transplant for acute lymphoblastic leukemia, so the T cells may come from the graft donor.

The J gene is TRBJ1-2, the V gene TRBV24-1; 8 bases align to TRBD1. This CDR3 has 14 amino acids. Per germline, CDR1 KGHDR and CDR2 SFDVKD. The trim removed 4 bases at V and 7 bases at J, leaving 7 bases unmatched. In nucleotides, the CDR3 is TGTGCCACCAGTGACCACGACAGGGGTGGTGGCTACACCTTC. It specifies CATSDHDRGGGYTF.

In its sample, this clonotype is medium-sized. The chain links TRBV7-9 to TRBJ1-2; D remains unclear. Germline values: CDR1 SEHNR, CDR2 FQNEAQ (reference sequence). This CDR3 has 13 residues. V gave up 1 base and J gave up 8 bases, with 11 bases separating them. In DNA, the CDR3 is TGTGCCAGCAGCTTAGAGGCCCTCAAGGGCTACACCTTC. As protein: CASSLEALKGYTF.

This clonotype has only a few counts. The gene calls are TRBV28 and TRBJ2-1; D gene ambiguous. Trimming took off 1 base at V and 6 bases at J, with 10 bases between the two ends. CDR1 is MDHEN and CDR2 is SYDVKM in the germline V gene. This CDR3 has 14 residues. The CDR3: CASSLFNSRNEQFF. The CDR3 bases are TGTGCCAGCAGTTTATTTAACTCCCGCAATGAGCAGTTCTTC.

The V gene is TRBV29-1, the J gene TRBJ2-1; 12 bases map to TRBD1. The V segment lost 3 bases and the J segment 6 bases; nucleotides outside the gene matches: 9. This CDR3 region has 16 residues. The germline gives CDR1 SQVTM, CDR2 ANQGSEA. The chain's CDR3 is CSVDRDRDRGLNEQFF. CDR3 in DNA: TGCAGCGTTGATAGAGACCGGGACAGGGGGCTCAATGAGCAGTTCTTC.

The rearrangement joins TRBV29-1 to TRBJ2-5; D is undetermined. The germline CDR1 and CDR2 sequences are SQVTM and ANQGSEA. The CDR3 totals 13 residues. V shed 6 bases and J shed 1 base, with 12 bases lying between them. In DNA, the CDR3 is TGCAGCGTCCAAATGTGGGTCCAAGAGACCCAGTACTTC. This sequence encodes CSVQMWVQETQYF.

This clonotype has at least ten counts. V is TRBV5-1 and J is TRBJ1-2, with D perhaps TRBD1 (6 bases). Trimming left V 6 bases short and J 0 bases short, with 12 bases between. The V gene's germline CDR1 is SGHRS and CDR2 YFSETQ. The CDR3 extends over 14 amino acids. This CDR3 reads CASTRGDTNYGYTF. The CDR3 DNA reads as TGCGCCAGCACCCGTGGGGACACTAACTATGGCTACACCTTC.

The chain carries TRBV4-1 and TRBJ2-1, with 11 bases identical to TRBD2. Germline CDR1 is MGHRA and CDR2 is YSYEKL. There are 16 residues in the CDR3. V lost 3 bases and J lost 2; bases outside the gene matches: 3. The DNA of the CDR3 is TGCGCCAGCAGCCAGGGTAGCGGGAGGGCCTACAATGAGCAGTTCTTC. Protein product: CASSQGSGRAYNEQFF.

In this sample, this clonotype turned up many times. This chain uses TRBV12-3 or TRBV12-4 with TRBJ1-1; 11 positions agree with TRBD1. CDR3 length: 17 amino acids. Trimming took 3 bases from V and 4 from J; bases not matched to a gene: 10. The CDR3 DNA reads TGTGCCAGCAGTTTTGGGGACAGGGGGGCCTGGGGCACTGAAGCTTTCTTT. Translated, it gives CASSFGDRGAWGTEAFF.

There are a few counts of this clonotype. The rearrangement links TRBV7-6 to TRBJ2-5; D is unclear. CDR3 length: 15 amino acids. V was shortened by 5 bases and J by 1 base, with 14 bases between the two germline ends. Germline-derived CDR1 and CDR2 are SGHVS and FNYEAQ. As DNA, the CDR3 is TGTGCCAGCAGCCCAGGTTGGGTAGCCCAAGAGACCCAGTACTTC. Translated, it gives CASSPGWVAQETQYF.

The chain has TRBV29-1 and TRBJ2-4, with 8 positions matching TRBD1. With 4 bases clipped from V and 0 bases from J, the junction kept 5 bases outside the gene matches. CDR1 is SQVTM and CDR2 is ANQGSEA in the germline V gene. The length of the CDR3 is 15 residues. CDR3 sequence reads: CSVGRGPLAKNIQYF. CDR3 DNA sequence: TGCAGCGTTGGCAGGGGGCCCCTAGCCAAAAACATTCAGTACTTC.

In its sample, this clonotype was seen a few times. The chain combines TRBV20-1 with TRBJ2-3; 9 bases are shared with TRBD2. The V and J ends lost 0 bases and 4 bases, in that order; junction bases with no gene match: 2. The CDR3 runs 14 residues. The V gene's germline CDR1 is DFQATT and CDR2 SNEGSKA (reference sequence). CDR3 loop: CSARDGLAPDTQYF. In DNA, the CDR3 is TGCAGTGCTAGAGATGGACTAGCGCCAGATACGCAGTATTTT.

This sequence joins TRBV5-1 and TRBJ2-6; a possible D gene is TRBD2 (6 bases). The CDR3 spans 16 residues. Trimming pared 4 bases from V and 0 bases from J, leaving 11 bases between. Germline CDR1 SGHRS, CDR2 YFSETQ. The CDR3 here is CASSPRGSSGANVLTF. CDR3 in DNA: TGCGCCAGCAGCCCCCGGGGGTCCTCTGGGGCCAACGTCCTGACTTTC.

This clonotype was picked up a small number of times. This rearrangement joins TRBV3-1 to TRBJ2-1; 8 bases are a match to TRBD1. Unmatched junction bases numbered 6, after V lost 2 bases and J lost 6 bases. Germline lookup yields CDR1 LGHDT and CDR2 YNNKEL (reference sequence). This CDR3 region has 15 residues. The CDR3 coding sequence is TGTGCCAGCAGCCAACCCAGCGACAGGGGCAATGAGCAGTTCTTC. This translates into CASSQPSDRGNEQFF.

Here the CDR3 reads CSVLRIEAFF. CDR3 DNA: TGCAGCGTTCTTAGGATTGAAGCTTTCTTT. The J gene is TRBJ1-1, the V gene TRBV29-1; D ambiguous. Germline CDR1 reads SQVTM; CDR2 reads ANQGSEA. This CDR3 region has 10 residues. Deletions cut 5 bases from V and 7 bases from J, with 8 bases between.

V is TRBV6-5 and J is TRBJ1-1; no clear D. Trimming cost V 5 bases and J 3 bases, with 13 bases left between them. CDR3 length equals 14 residues. Germline-derived CDR1 and CDR2 are MNHEY and SVGAGI. CDR3 protein: CASSNLGPHTEAFF. CDR3 DNA sequence: TGTGCCAGCAGTAACCTGGGCCCCCACACTGAAGCTTTCTTT.

This clonotype was counted a few times. The genes are TRBV20-1 and TRBJ2-2; 10 nucleotides align to TRBD2. V gave up 0 bases and J gave up 3 bases; unmatched junction bases: 7. The CDR3 spans 17 residues. Per germline, CDR1 DFQATT and CDR2 SNEGSKA (reference sequence). CDR3 nucleotides: TGCAGTGCTAGAGATGGGAGAGCGGGAGGGTACACCGGGGAGCTGTTTTTT. As protein: CSARDGRAGGYTGELFF.